This paragraph covers one T cell receptor beta chain sequence. Its antigen is unidentified. Deletions cut 0 bases from V and 6 bases from J, with 15 bases between. In germline, CDR1 is DFQATT, CDR2 SNEGSKA (reference sequence). The CDR3 is made up of 15 amino acids. These data belong to a study of T cell repertoires in cytomegalovirus infection. On the study more broadly: It can be stated that public TCR beta signatures indicated CMV infection as well as a matching HLA type. Broader study findings: HLA-C-restricted CMV clonotypes gave the most frequent clonotype in two of eight donors. Using cumulative public TCR beta family frequency, the authors identified those who carried CMV together with the relevant HLA.

One entry per CDR3 protein, called by TCRdb with MiXCR from the reads. The data contain 200,000 to 250,000 distinct CDR3 sequences, roughly 20% of them singletons. Sequencing was performed on CD8+ T cells from PBMCs. This sequence was found in a human donor in good health (CMV status not recorded). Some clones in this sample may be carry-over from other donors' samples. The rearrangement uses TRBV20-1 and TRBJ2-1; D possibly corresponds to TRBD1 (5 bases). CDR3 bases: TGCAGTGCTAGAGATCTGGGCAGGGTGGGCAATGAGCAGTTCTTC. It encodes CSARDLGRVGNEQFF.